The 13 T cell receptor beta chains presented below share a single source sample, sequenced in a study of T cells after posttransplantation cyclophosphamide. Clones were sequenced by immunoSEQ multiplex PCR, and TCRdb holds only the in-frame ones, with some missing. The sample carries some 25,000 clones, about 82% recorded once. The specimen was PBMCs. These receptors were obtained from a woman aged 55-69 years with a blood cancer, CMV-positive, and with a related stem cell donor.

The V gene is TRBV9, the J gene TRBJ1-3; D call uncertain. Germline V lookup: CDR1 SGDLS, CDR2 YYNGEE. CDR3 length: 15 amino acids. Between the trimmed V and J ends, which lost 4 bases and 4 bases, there was a span of 15 bases. The CDR3 DNA follows: TGTGCCAGCAGCCCCCTTTGGGAGGACGGAAACACCATATATTTT. This encodes CASSPLWEDGNTIYF.

V gene TRBV5-8 combines with J gene TRBJ2-7; the D is unclear. Trimming shortened V by 4 bases and J by 1 base, and 12 bases separated the two germline ends. This CDR3 contains 14 residues. The germline gives CDR1 SGHTS, CDR2 YDEGEE. CDR3 in DNA: TGTGCCAGCAGCCCCCATGACGGGTCCTACGAGCAGTACTTC. Amino acid sequence: CASSPHDGSYEQYF.

The table lists this clone with a few counts. This sequence joins TRBV18 and TRBJ1-2, with 8 bases lining up with TRBD1. Per germline, CDR1 KGHSH and CDR2 LQKENI. This CDR3 comprises 14 residues. J was trimmed by 2 bases and V by 5 bases; bases with no gene match: 4. The CDR3: CASSFGQGNYGYTF. The CDR3 coding sequence is TGTGCCAGCTCATTCGGACAGGGAAACTATGGCTACACCTTC.

The chain uses TRBV7-9 and TRBJ2-3, with D unclear. The CDR3 totals 14 residues. The V gene lost 0 bases and the J gene lost 0 bases, with 4 bases spanning the gap. The germline V gene encodes CDR1 SEHNR and CDR2 FQNEAQ (reference sequence). The CDR3 protein is CASSLAGSTDTQYF. CDR3 sequence (DNA): TGTGCCAGCAGCTTAGCGGGCAGCACAGATACGCAGTATTTT.

This sequence joins TRBV15 and TRBJ2-3, with a possible D match to TRBD1 (5 bases). The V end was cut by 4 bases, the J end by 3 bases, with 11 bases between. The CDR3 extends over 14 amino acids. Germline V gene data show CDR1 as LNHNV and CDR2 as YYDKDF (reference sequence). CDR3 nucleotides: TGTGCCACCAGCATCCAGGGATGGACAGATACGCAGTATTTT. It yields the protein CATSIQGWTDTQYF.

This clone was seen only once. J is TRBJ2-3 and V is TRBV9, with 10 bases fitting TRBD2. CDR1 and CDR2 (germline): SGDLS, YYNGEE. The CDR3 runs 16 residues. Germline trimming cut 3 bases from V and 6 bases from J; bases unmatched to any gene: 10. CDR3 amino acids: CASSASSGRGGDTQYF. CDR3 DNA sequence: TGTGCCAGCAGCGCATCTAGCGGGAGAGGCGGGGATACGCAGTATTTT.

V is TRBV2 and J is TRBJ1-1; D is perhaps TRBD1 (5 bases). Germline V gives CDR1 SNHLY, CDR2 FYNNEI. The V end was cut by 6 bases, the J end by 6 bases, with 17 bases between. The CDR3 runs 14 residues. CDR3 amino acids: CASRPPTAGPEAFF. DNA of the CDR3: TGTGCCAGCAGACCCCCGACCGCGGGACCTGAAGCTTTCTTT.

This clone was seen more than once but under ten times. The chain is built from TRBV11-3 and TRBJ2-1; D unresolved. The CDR3 contains 13 residues. Trimming shortened V by 3 bases and J by 9 bases, and 12 bases separated the two germline ends. Germline values: CDR1 SGHNT, CDR2 YENEEA. CDR3 coding DNA: TGTGCCAGCAGCTTTAGACAAGACACTGAGCAGTTCTTC. It encodes CASSFRQDTEQFF.

The chain joins TRBV6-5 to TRBJ2-7; 9 bases are shared with TRBD2. Germline CDR1 is MNHEY and CDR2 is SVGAGI. This CDR3 region has 14 residues. V lost 5 bases and J lost 0; bases outside the gene matches: 2. The CDR3 loop reads CASSTSGPSYEQYF. CDR3 DNA sequence: TGTGCCAGCAGTACTAGCGGGCCCTCCTACGAGCAGTACTTC.

The CDR3 bases are TGCGCCAGCGGGGGCAGGGAAACGGGATCCTACGAGCAGTACTTC. As protein: CASGGRETGSYEQYF. V gene TRBV5-1 combines with J gene TRBJ2-7; D may be TRBD1 (6 bases). Germline V CDR1 and CDR2: SGHRS, YFSETQ. The CDR3 extends over 15 amino acids. V gave up 7 bases and J gave up 1 base, with 18 bases separating them.

This clone was counted once. The V call is TRBV11-3, the J call TRBJ2-7, with D maybe TRBD2 (5 bases). V lost 4 bases, J lost 0 bases, and 7 bases lay in between. Looked up from germline, CDR1 is SGHNT and CDR2 is YENEEA. The CDR3 sequence is 13 residues long. The DNA of the CDR3 is TGTGCCAGCAGCTCCGGGAACTCCTACGAGCAGTACTTC. It translates to CASSSGNSYEQYF. Complete variable domain (other parts from reference TRBV11-3 and TRBJ2-7): EAGVVQSPRYKIIEKKQPVAFWCNPISGHNTLYWYLQNLGQGPELLIRYENEEAVDDSQLPKDRFSAERLKGVDSTLKIQPAELGDSAVYLCASSSGNSYEQYFGPGTRLTVT.

The chain joins TRBV11-2 to TRBJ1-1; D gene unclear. Trimming took 1 base from V and 5 from J, leaving 11 bases between them. The germline V gene has CDR1 SGHAT and CDR2 FQNNGV. This CDR3 comprises 14 residues. The CDR3 loop is CASSLVEGGTEAFF. CDR3 DNA sequence: TGTGCCAGCAGCTTAGTGGAGGGAGGGACTGAAGCTTTCTTT. Using reference TRBV11-2 and TRBJ1-1 for the parts outside the CDR3, the full variable domain is EAGVAQSPRYKIIEKRQSVAFWCNPISGHATLYWYQQILGQGPKLLIQFQNNGVVDDSQLPKDRFSAERLKGVDSTLKIQPAKLEDSAVYLCASSLVEGGTEAFFGQGTRLTVV.

This rearrangement joins TRBV9 to TRBJ2-3; D is ambiguous. V lost 0 bases, J lost 0 bases, and 8 bases lay in between. The CDR3 runs to 15 residues. Germline values: CDR1 SGDLS, CDR2 YYNGEE. The CDR3: CASSVELSSTDTQYF. The CDR3 DNA is TGTGCCAGCAGCGTAGAACTATCTAGCACAGATACGCAGTATTTT.